Below, 30 T cell receptor beta chains from the same sample are listed, as sequenced in a study of shared clonotypes between healthy human individuals. This table comes from immunoSEQ multiplex PCR, and its TCRdb copy is limited to in-frame clones, with some not included. Of 600,000 to 750,000 clones listed, 72% are singletons. Specimen: memory CD4+ T cells sorted from blood. Subset: CD45RA-negative fraction. These receptors were taken from a woman in her twenties or thirties in good health.

The V call is TRBV10-3, the J call TRBJ2-1; 11 positions agree with TRBD2. The length of the CDR3 is 15 residues. The J segment lost 6 bases and the V segment lost 2 bases, leaving 3 bases of the junction unmatched. CDR1 and CDR2 from the germline V gene are ENHRY and SYGVKD. DNA of the CDR3: TGTGCCATCAGTGAGAAAACTAGCGGGAGCAATGAGCAGTTCTTC. Its translation is CAISEKTSGSNEQFF.

The chain has TRBV28 and TRBJ2-1; tentatively, D is TRBD2 (6 bases). CDR3 length equals 15 residues. V gave up 0 bases and J gave up 6 bases, with 12 bases separating them. Germline-derived CDR1 and CDR2 are MDHEN and SYDVKM. This CDR3 reads CASSLWLGTANEQFF. The CDR3 nucleotides are TGTGCCAGCAGTTTATGGTTAGGGACTGCCAATGAGCAGTTCTTC.

This clone appeared once. The chain joins TRBV6-1 to TRBJ1-1, with TRBD1 as a possible D gene (5 bases). Per germline, CDR1 MNHNS and CDR2 SASEGT. The CDR3 is 15 amino acids. The V and J ends lost 3 bases and 4 bases respectively, with 15 bases between them. The CDR3 region is CASSDWDPSTTEAFF. The CDR3 DNA is TGTGCCAGCAGTGACTGGGACCCTTCAACCACTGAAGCTTTCTTT.

This chain uses TRBV28 with TRBJ1-5; 7 bases fit TRBD1. With V trimmed by 10 bases and J by 2 bases, 14 bases remained unmatched. The CDR3 has 16 amino acids. Germline CDR1 is MDHEN and CDR2 is SYDVKM. CDR3 residues: CATDNGAGGGNQPQHF. In nucleotides, the CDR3 is TGTGCCACCGACAATGGGGCAGGGGGTGGCAATCAGCCCCAGCATTTT. The full variable domain, its missing parts supplied by reference TRBV28 and TRBJ1-5, is DVKVTQSSRYLVKRTGEKVFLECVQDMDHENMFWYRQDPGLGLRLIYFSYDVKMKEKGDIPEGYSVSREKKERFSLILESASTNQTSMYLCATDNGAGGGNQPQHFGDGTRLSIL.

The gene calls are TRBV19 and TRBJ2-6; D gene uncertain. The CDR3 totals 16 residues. Germline assignment: CDR1 LNHDA and CDR2 SQIVND (reference sequence). V was clipped by 6 bases and J by 0 bases, with 12 bases between them. CDR3 DNA: TGTGCCAGTAGCCGCCCCTCGACCTCTGGGGCCAACGTCCTGACTTTC. It codes for CASSRPSTSGANVLTF.

V usage is TRBV6-1 and J usage is TRBJ2-7; D gene unclear. Between the trimmed V and J ends, which lost 6 bases and 3 bases, there was a span of 18 bases. CDR3 length: 15 amino acids. Germline-derived CDR1 and CDR2 are MNHNS and SASEGT. This CDR3 is CASSEMAFSNYEQYF. The CDR3 bases are TGTGCCAGCAGCGAGATGGCTTTCTCAAACTACGAGCAGTACTTC.

The chain combines TRBV30 with TRBJ2-5; TRBD2 aligns across 7 bases. The germline V gene encodes CDR1 GTSNPN and CDR2 SVGIG (reference sequence). Unmatched junction bases numbered 7, after V lost 5 bases and J lost 4 bases. CDR3 length equals 13 residues. The CDR3 region has the DNA TGTGCCTGGGACACTTTAGCGGGAGAGACCCAGTACTTC. This translates into CAWDTLAGETQYF. Based on the CDR3 plus reference TRBV30 and TRBJ2-5, the full variable domain is SQTIHQWPATLVQPVGSPLSLECTVEGTSNPNLYWYRQAAGRGLQLLFYSVGIGQISSEVPQNLSASRPQDRQFILSSKKLLLSDSGFYLCAWDTLAGETQYFGPGTRLLVL.

The V gene is TRBV7-9, the J gene TRBJ1-1, with D possibly matching TRBD1 (6 bases). Germline values: CDR1 SEHNR, CDR2 FQNEAQ (reference sequence). CDR3 length: 15 amino acids. V dropped 3 bases and J dropped 4 bases, with 15 bases sitting between them. CDR3 DNA sequence: TGTGCCAGCAGCTTGGGGGGGACACGAGGCACTGAAGCTTTCTTT. Its protein product is CASSLGGTRGTEAFF.

In this sample, this clone turned up many times. Different DNA sequences within this sample yield the same CDR3. The V gene is TRBV4-2, the J gene TRBJ2-7; 11 nucleotides align to TRBD2. Germline V CDR1 and CDR2: LGHNA, YNFKEQ. The CDR3 consists of 16 residues. V lost 0 bases to trimming and J lost 0 bases; unmatched junction nucleotides: 1. In DNA, the CDR3 is TGTGCCAGCAGCCAAGATGGGACTAGCGGCTCCTACGAGCAGTACTTC. It encodes CASSQDGTSGSYEQYF.

This clone was seen only once. V gene TRBV4-1 combines with J gene TRBJ2-1; TRBD2 matches at 7 bases. CDR1 and CDR2 (germline): MGHRA, YSYEKL. Trimming took 2 bases from V and 0 from J; bases not matched to a gene: 7. The CDR3 consists of 17 residues. The CDR3 sequence is CASSQPRRGSSYNEQFF. DNA for the CDR3: TGCGCCAGCAGCCAACCGAGGCGGGGGAGCTCCTACAATGAGCAGTTCTTC.

For this clone: The same CDR3 arises from other DNA sequences in this sample as well. The rearrangement joins TRBV6-1 to TRBJ1-5; D not certain. CDR1 is MNHNS, CDR2 SASEGT, per germline. V was trimmed by 2 bases and J by 3 bases, leaving 11 bases between them. The CDR3 sequence is 15 residues long. This CDR3 reads CASSEWTGINQPQHF. CDR3 bases: TGTGCCAGCAGTGAATGGACGGGGATCAATCAGCCCCAGCATTTT.

Note on this clone: The same CDR3 arises from other DNA sequences in this sample as well. J is TRBJ1-4 and V is TRBV11-2; D is perhaps TRBD1 (6 bases). Trimming took off 5 bases at V and 8 bases at J, with 12 bases between the two ends. The CDR3 covers 13 residues. Germline V CDR1 and CDR2: SGHAT, FQNNGV. The chain's CDR3 is CASSRDRNEKLFF. The CDR3 DNA reads as TGTGCCAGCAGCCGAGACAGGAACGAAAAACTGTTTTTT.

In DNA, the CDR3 is TGTGCCAGCAGTTTGTCGGCGGTAATGAACACTGAAGCTTTCTTT. This codes for CASSLSAVMNTEAFF. The V call is TRBV27, the J call TRBJ1-1; the D is unclear. The CDR3 extends over 15 amino acids. V lost 3 bases and J 0 bases, leaving 11 bases between the germline ends. Germline V gene sequence: CDR1 MNHEY, CDR2 SMNVEV (reference sequence).

This chain links TRBV27 with TRBJ2-1; D gene ambiguous. In germline, CDR1 is MNHEY, CDR2 SMNVEV (reference sequence). The length of the CDR3 is 13 residues. Trimming removed 3 bases at V and 10 bases at J, with 13 bases between. This chain's CDR3 is CASSFSRATEQFF. For the CDR3, the DNA is TGTGCCAGCAGTTTCTCCCGCGCGACGGAGCAGTTCTTC.

This clone occurred once. This rearrangement joins TRBV7-9 to TRBJ2-1; TRBD2 matches 11 bases. Germline V gives CDR1 SEHNR, CDR2 FQNEAQ (reference sequence). The CDR3 contains 17 residues. V was clipped by 8 bases and J by 4 bases; unmatched bases: 13. This CDR3 is CASHFRPGLAGYNEQFF. The CDR3 DNA sequence: TGTGCCAGCCATTTCCGACCCGGACTAGCGGGTTACAATGAGCAGTTCTTC. Complete variable domain (other parts from reference TRBV7-9 and TRBJ2-1): DTGVSQNPRHKITKRGQNVTFRCDPISEHNRLYWYRQTLGQGPEFLTYFQNEAQLEKSRLLSDRFSAERPKGSFSTLEIQRTEQGDSAMYLCASHFRPGLAGYNEQFFGPGTRLTVL.

The chain is built from TRBV7-2 and TRBJ2-7, with unresolved D. Germline CDR1 and CDR2: SGHTA and FQGNSA. Trimming pared 5 bases from V and 6 bases from J, leaving 23 bases between. The CDR3 runs 16 residues. Here the CDR3 reads CASSPLDYTELSEQYF. The CDR3 DNA reads TGTGCCAGCAGCCCCCTAGATTACACAGAGCTGAGCGAGCAGTACTTC. Full variable domain (outside the CDR3, taken from reference TRBV7-2 and TRBJ2-7): GAGVSQSPSNKVTEKGKDVELRCDPISGHTALYWYRQSLGQGLEFLIYFQGNSAPDKSGLPSDRFSAERTGGSVSTLTIQRTQQEDSAVYLCASSPLDYTELSEQYFGPGTRLTVT.

The genes are TRBV7-8 and TRBJ1-1, with a possible D match to TRBD1 (5 bases). V was cut by 2 bases and J by 6 bases, with 13 bases left in between. The germline V gene encodes CDR1 SGHVS and CDR2 FQNEAQ. The CDR3 consists of 14 residues. This chain's CDR3 is CASSLSWGLAEAFF. Here the CDR3 DNA reads TGTGCCAGCAGCTTATCGTGGGGGTTGGCTGAAGCTTTCTTT.

The V call is TRBV19, the J call TRBJ2-7; TRBD1 is a possible D gene (5 bases). V was cut by 6 bases and J by 5 bases, with 14 bases left in between. CDR1 is LNHDA and CDR2 is SQIVND in the germline V gene (reference sequence). The CDR3 totals 13 residues. CDR3 DNA: TGTGCCAGTAGCACTTCAAGGGGCCACGAGCAGTACTTC. It is translated as CASSTSRGHEQYF. The full variable domain, in which reference TRBV19 and TRBJ2-7 provide the parts outside the CDR3, is DGGITQSPKYLFRKEGQNVTLSCEQNLNHDAMYWYRQDPGQGLRLIYYSQIVNDFQKGDIAEGYSVSREKKESFPLTVTSAQKNPTAFYLCASSTSRGHEQYFGPGTRLTVT.

The rearrangement uses TRBV27 and TRBJ1-2; D may be TRBD1 (5 bases). The CDR3 totals 18 residues. Germline-derived CDR1 and CDR2 are MNHEY and SMNVEV (reference sequence). V lost 4 bases, J lost 4 bases, and 25 bases lay in between. The CDR3 loop reads CASSSHDPLLRQGYGYTF. The CDR3 DNA is TGTGCCAGCAGTTCCCATGATCCCCTATTACGGCAGGGCTATGGCTACACCTTC.

V usage is TRBV7-2 and J usage is TRBJ1-1; 8 nucleotides align to TRBD1. The junction had 15 bases not matched to a gene; V was cut back by 5 bases and J by 4 bases. The CDR3 runs to 17 residues. Germline V gives CDR1 SGHTA, CDR2 FQGNSA. The CDR3 protein is CASSQDFATDRGTEAFF. CDR3 sequence (DNA): TGTGCCAGCAGCCAAGATTTTGCCACCGACAGGGGCACTGAAGCTTTCTTT.

The rearrangement links TRBV5-1 to TRBJ1-1; D is uncertain. The CDR3 covers 13 residues. CDR1 is SGHRS, CDR2 YFSETQ, per germline. The germline V and J ends were trimmed by 6 bases and 1 base, with 10 bases remaining between them. DNA for the CDR3: TGCGCCAGCACCCAAACACCGAACACTGAAGCTTTCTTT. Its protein product is CASTQTPNTEAFF.

The chain couples TRBV5-4 to TRBJ1-1; a possible D gene is TRBD1 (6 bases). Germline lookup yields CDR1 SGHNT and CDR2 YYREEE (reference sequence). Trimming took off 6 bases at V and 2 bases at J, with 14 bases between the two ends. The CDR3 spans 14 residues. As DNA, the CDR3 is TGTGCCAGCAAACGACAGGACGTAAACACTGAAGCTTTCTTT. The encoded protein is CASKRQDVNTEAFF.

The genes are TRBV28 and TRBJ1-1; D is perhaps TRBD1 (6 bases). From germline, CDR1 is MDHEN and CDR2 SYDVKM. This CDR3 is 13 amino acids long. With 2 bases removed from V and 10 bases from J, the gap between germline ends came to 14 bases. Here the CDR3 DNA reads TGTGCCAGCAGTTTAGCGGGACACGCGGGAGCTTTCTTT. Residues: CASSLAGHAGAFF.

The CDR3 nucleotides read TGTGCCAGCGATAGAGGTACAGATACGCAGTATTTT. Its protein product is CASDRGTDTQYF. This chain links TRBV2 with TRBJ2-3; unclear D gene. V lost 8 bases and J lost 3, with 9 bases in between. CDR1 is SNHLY and CDR2 is FYNNEI in the germline V gene. The CDR3 consists of 12 residues.

The chain has TRBV19 and TRBJ1-1; D uncertain. Germline CDR1 and CDR2: LNHDA and SQIVND (reference sequence). The length of the CDR3 is 15 residues. Trimming stripped 2 bases from V and 0 bases from J, with 10 bases between. The CDR3 DNA reads TGTGCCAGTAGTATAACCCCGTTGTTGAACACTGAAGCTTTCTTT. Translated, it gives CASSITPLLNTEAFF.

This sequence joins TRBV28 and TRBJ1-2; TRBD1 might be the D (6 bases). The V gene's germline CDR1 is MDHEN and CDR2 SYDVKM. Trimming shortened V by 7 bases and J by 4 bases, and 22 bases separated the two germline ends. This CDR3 is 16 amino acids long. CDR3 in DNA: TGTGCCAGCACTCCGGGGGGCGCGGGTAATATCTATGGCTACACCTTC. Encoded protein: CASTPGGAGNIYGYTF.

This chain uses TRBV28 with TRBJ2-7; D is undetermined. Trimming left V 7 bases short and J 4 bases short, with 20 bases between. The germline gives CDR1 MDHEN, CDR2 SYDVKM. This CDR3 is 15 amino acids long. The CDR3 region is CASTTHAGRGYEQYF. In nucleotides, the CDR3 is TGTGCCAGCACCACTCATGCCGGACGTGGTTACGAGCAGTACTTC.

The J gene is TRBJ2-1, the V gene TRBV5-1, with TRBD2 matching 8 bases. CDR1 and CDR2 (germline): SGHRS, YFSETQ. The CDR3 totals 15 residues. The V gene end was trimmed by 7 bases and the J gene end by 4 bases; junction bases not matched to a gene: 10. The CDR3 sequence is CASSPTSGDYNEQFF. The CDR3 nucleotides are TGCGCCAGCTCGCCTACTAGCGGAGATTACAATGAGCAGTTCTTC.

The chain recombines TRBV28 with TRBJ1-5; 9 bases agree with TRBD1. V lost 4 bases to trimming and J lost 9 bases; unmatched junction nucleotides: 7. The CDR3 length is 14 residues. Germline CDR1 is MDHEN and CDR2 is SYDVKM. The chain's CDR3 is CASSSRQGVRPQHF. Here the CDR3 DNA reads TGTGCCAGCAGTTCCCGACAGGGGGTTAGGCCCCAGCATTTT.

The rearrangement links TRBV7-9 to TRBJ2-5, with 8 bases matching TRBD1. V shed 7 bases and J 5 bases; nucleotides not matched to a gene: 15. CDR1 is SEHNR, CDR2 FQNEAQ, per germline (reference sequence). The CDR3 runs to 16 residues. CDR3 residues: CASNAGDRTLRETQYF. DNA of the CDR3: TGTGCCAGCAACGCCGGGGACAGGACCCTCCGGGAGACCCAGTACTTC.